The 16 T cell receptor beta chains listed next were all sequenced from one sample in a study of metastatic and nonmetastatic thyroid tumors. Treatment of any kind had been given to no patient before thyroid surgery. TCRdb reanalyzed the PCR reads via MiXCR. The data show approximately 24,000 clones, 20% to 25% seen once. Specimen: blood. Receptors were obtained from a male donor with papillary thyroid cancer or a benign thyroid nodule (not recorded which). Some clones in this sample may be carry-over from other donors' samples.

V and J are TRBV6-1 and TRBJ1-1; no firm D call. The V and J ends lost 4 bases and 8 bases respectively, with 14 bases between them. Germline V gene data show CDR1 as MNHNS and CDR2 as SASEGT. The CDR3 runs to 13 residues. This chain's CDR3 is CASSGEFLTEAFF. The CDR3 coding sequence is TGTGCCAGCAGTGGCGAGTTCCTAACGGAAGCTTTCTTT.

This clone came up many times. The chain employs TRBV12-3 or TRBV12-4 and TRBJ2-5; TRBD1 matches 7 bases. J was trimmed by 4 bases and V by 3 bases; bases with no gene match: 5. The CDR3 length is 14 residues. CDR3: CASSLSSGGETQYF. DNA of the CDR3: TGTGCCAGCAGTTTGTCCTCAGGGGGAGAGACCCAGTACTTC.

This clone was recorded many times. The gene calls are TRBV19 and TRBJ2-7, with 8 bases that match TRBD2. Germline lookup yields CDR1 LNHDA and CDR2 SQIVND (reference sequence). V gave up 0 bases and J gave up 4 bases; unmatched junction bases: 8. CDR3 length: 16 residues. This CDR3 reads CASSIDLSGRRYEQYF. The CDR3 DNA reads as TGTGCCAGTAGTATAGATCTGAGCGGGAGAAGGTACGAGCAGTACTTC.

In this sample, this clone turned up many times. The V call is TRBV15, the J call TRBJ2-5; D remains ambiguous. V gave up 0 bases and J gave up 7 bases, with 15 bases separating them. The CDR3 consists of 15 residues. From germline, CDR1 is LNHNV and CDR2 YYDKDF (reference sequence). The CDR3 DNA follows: TGTGCCACCAGCAGAGATGATTGGTCCTGGGGGACCCAGTACTTC. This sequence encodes CATSRDDWSWGTQYF.

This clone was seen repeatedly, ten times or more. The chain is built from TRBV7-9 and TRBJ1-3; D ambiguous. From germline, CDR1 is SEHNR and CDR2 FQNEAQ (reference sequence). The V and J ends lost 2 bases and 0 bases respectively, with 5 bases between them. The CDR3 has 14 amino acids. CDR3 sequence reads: CASSLQGSGNTIYF. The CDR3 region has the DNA TGTGCCAGCAGCTTACAAGGCTCTGGAAACACCATATATTTT.

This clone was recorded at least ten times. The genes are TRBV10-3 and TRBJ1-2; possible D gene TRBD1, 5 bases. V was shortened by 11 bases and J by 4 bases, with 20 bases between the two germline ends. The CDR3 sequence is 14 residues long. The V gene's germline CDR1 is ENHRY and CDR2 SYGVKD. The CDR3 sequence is CASSETAGPYGYTF. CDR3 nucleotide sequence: TGTGCCTCCAGTGAGACGGCAGGGCCCTATGGCTACACCTTC.

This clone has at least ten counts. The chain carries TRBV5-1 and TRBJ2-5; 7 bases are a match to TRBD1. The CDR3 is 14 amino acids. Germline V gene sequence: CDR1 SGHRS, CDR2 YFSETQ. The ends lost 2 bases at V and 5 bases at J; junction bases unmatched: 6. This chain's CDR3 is CASSLQTGDETQYF. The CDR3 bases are TGCGCCAGCAGCTTACAAACAGGGGACGAGACCCAGTACTTC.

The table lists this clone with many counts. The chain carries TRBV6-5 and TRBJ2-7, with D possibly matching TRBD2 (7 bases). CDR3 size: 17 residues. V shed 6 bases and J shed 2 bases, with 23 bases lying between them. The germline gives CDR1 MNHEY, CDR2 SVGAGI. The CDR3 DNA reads TGTGCCAGCAGACTAACAGGTGGGGGGGGGGCCCCCTACGAGCAGTACTTC. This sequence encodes CASRLTGGGGAPYEQYF.

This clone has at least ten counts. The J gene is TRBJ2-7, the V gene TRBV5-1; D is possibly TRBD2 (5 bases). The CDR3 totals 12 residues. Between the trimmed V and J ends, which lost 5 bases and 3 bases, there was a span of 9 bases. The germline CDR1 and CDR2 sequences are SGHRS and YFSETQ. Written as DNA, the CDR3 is TGCGCCAGCAGAGCGGATAACTACGAGCAGTACTTC. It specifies CASRADNYEQYF. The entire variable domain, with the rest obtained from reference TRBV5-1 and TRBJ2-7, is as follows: KAGVTQTPRYLIKTRGQQVTLSCSPISGHRSVSWYQQTPGQGLQFLFEYFSETQRNKGNFPGRFSGRQFSNSRSEMNVSTLELGDSALYLCASRADNYEQYFGPGTRLTVT.

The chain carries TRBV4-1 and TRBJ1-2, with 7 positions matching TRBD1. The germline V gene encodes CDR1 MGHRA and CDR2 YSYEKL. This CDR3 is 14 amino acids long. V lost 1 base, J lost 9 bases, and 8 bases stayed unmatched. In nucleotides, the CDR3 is TGCGCCAGCAGCCAAGCAGGGGGAAGGTATTGCTACACCTTC. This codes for CASSQAGGRYCYTF.

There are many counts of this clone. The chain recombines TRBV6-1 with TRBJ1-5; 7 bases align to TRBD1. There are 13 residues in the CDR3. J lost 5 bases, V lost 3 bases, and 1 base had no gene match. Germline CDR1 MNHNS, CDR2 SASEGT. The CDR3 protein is CASSDRGDQPQHF. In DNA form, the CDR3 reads TGTGCCAGCAGTGACAGGGGGGATCAGCCCCAGCATTTT.

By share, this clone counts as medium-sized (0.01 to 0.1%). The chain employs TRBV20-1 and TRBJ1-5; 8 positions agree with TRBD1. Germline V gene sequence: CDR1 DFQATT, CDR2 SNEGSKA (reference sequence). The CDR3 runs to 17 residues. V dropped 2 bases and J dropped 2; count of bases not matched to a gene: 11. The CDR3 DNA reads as TGCAGTGCTAGACAGGAAAGGACAGGGATAGGCAATCAGCCCCAGCATTTT. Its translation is CSARQERTGIGNQPQHF.

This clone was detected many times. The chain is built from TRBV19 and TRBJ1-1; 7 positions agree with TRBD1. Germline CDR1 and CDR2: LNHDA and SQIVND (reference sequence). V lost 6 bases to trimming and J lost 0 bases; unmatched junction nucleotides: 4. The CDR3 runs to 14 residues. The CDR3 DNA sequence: TGTGCCAGTAGATTACAGGGGCTGAACACTGAAGCTTTCTTT. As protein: CASRLQGLNTEAFF. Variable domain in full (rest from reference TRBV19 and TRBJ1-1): DGGITQSPKYLFRKEGQNVTLSCEQNLNHDAMYWYRQDPGQGLRLIYYSQIVNDFQKGDIAEGYSVSREKKESFPLTVTSAQKNPTAFYLCASRLQGLNTEAFFGQGTRLTVV.

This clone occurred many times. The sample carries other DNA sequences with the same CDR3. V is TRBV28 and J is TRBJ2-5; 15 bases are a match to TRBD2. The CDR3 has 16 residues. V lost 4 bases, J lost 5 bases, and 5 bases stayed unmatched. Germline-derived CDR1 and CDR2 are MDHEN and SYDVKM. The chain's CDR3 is CASSSLGTSGRETQYF. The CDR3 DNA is TGTGCCAGCAGTTCCCTCGGGACTAGCGGGAGGGAGACCCAGTACTTC.

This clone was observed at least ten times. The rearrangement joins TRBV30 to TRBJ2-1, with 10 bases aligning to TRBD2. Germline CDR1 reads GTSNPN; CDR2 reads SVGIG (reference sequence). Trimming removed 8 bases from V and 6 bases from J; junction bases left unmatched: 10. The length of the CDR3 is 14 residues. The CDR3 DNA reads TGTGCCGCCTCCGGGACTAGCGTTTCCAATGAGCAGTTCTTC. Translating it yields CAASGTSVSNEQFF.

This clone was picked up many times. Here the CDR3 DNA reads TGTGCCAGCGGGCTAGCGGGAATGGAAAATGAGCAGTTCTTC. It is translated as CASGLAGMENEQFF. The V call is TRBV6-1, the J call TRBJ2-1; the match to TRBD2 covers 9 bases. The CDR3 covers 14 residues. Unmatched junction bases numbered 9, after V lost 8 bases and J lost 7 bases. Germline V lookup: CDR1 MNHNS, CDR2 SASEGT.